The source of this TCR beta chain is a study of beta chain features in type 1 diabetes. Broader study findings: Within patients, naive, central memory and Treg TCRB repertoires seemed more similar than within healthy donors.

There are a few counts of this clone. The antigen remains undetermined. Of the isolated RNA, all was reverse transcribed, and so the sequenced material was expressed TCRB transcripts. Sequenced by immunoSEQ multiplex PCR; TCRdb stores in-frame clones only, minus some. This sample has 150,000 to 200,000 clones, with about 13% found just once. Trimming pared 1 base from V and 4 bases from J, leaving 19 bases between. The CDR3 spans 17 residues. The V gene's germline CDR1 is KGHSH and CDR2 LQKENI. Material for sequencing was central memory CD4+ T cells from blood. This TCR came from a young woman in good health. The J gene is TRBJ1-1, the V gene TRBV18; D may be TRBD1 (6 bases). CDR3: CASSPHPPAGGGTEAFF. CDR3 DNA sequence: TGTGCCAGCTCACCACACCCGCCGGCGGGGGGCGGCACTGAAGCTTTCTTT.